Below, one T cell receptor beta chain is given with its context. What it recognizes is unknown. Here immunoSEQ multiplex PCR was the method, and the copy in TCRdb shows in-frame clones only, minus some. Here the sample spans roughly 50,000 clones, 77% being singletons. This record belongs to a study of PD-L1 blockade in urothelial cancer. Study-level background: Researchers found blood samples held a median of 141,255 T cells. Study conclusions and caveats: TCR clonality was measured in pretreatment peripheral blood. Clonality below the median predicted better survival.

CDR3 length equals 13 residues. The V and J ends lost 8 bases and 8 bases respectively, with 18 bases between them. CDR1 and CDR2 from the germline V gene are SNHLY and FYNNEI. Sample: PBMCs, taken around atezolizumab (anti-PD-L1) treatment. The receptor's source is a man in his 70s with urothelial cancer. V and J are TRBV2 and TRBJ1-2; weak D call: TRBD1 (6 bases). CDR3 in amino acids: CASRQAEPGGYTF. The CDR3 nucleotides are TGTGCCAGCCGACAGGCCGAGCCGGGGGGCTACACCTTC.